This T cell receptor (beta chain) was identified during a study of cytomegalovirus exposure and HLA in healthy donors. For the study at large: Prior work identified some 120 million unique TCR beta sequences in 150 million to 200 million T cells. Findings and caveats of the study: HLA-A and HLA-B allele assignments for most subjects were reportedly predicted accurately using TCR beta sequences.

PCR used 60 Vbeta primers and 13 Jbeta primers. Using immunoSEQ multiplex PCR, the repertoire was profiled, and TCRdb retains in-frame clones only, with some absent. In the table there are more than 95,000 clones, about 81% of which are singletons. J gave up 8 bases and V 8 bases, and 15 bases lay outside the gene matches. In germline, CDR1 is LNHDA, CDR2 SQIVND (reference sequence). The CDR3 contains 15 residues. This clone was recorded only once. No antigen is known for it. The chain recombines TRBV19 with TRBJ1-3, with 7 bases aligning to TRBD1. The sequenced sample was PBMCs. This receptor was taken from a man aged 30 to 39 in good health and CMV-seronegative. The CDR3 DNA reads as TGTGCCAGTCCTAGTTGCGGGACAGAGGCACACACCATATATTTT. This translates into CASPSCGTEAHTIYF.